This record concerns one T cell receptor beta chain sequence. RNA, at roughly 0.45 to 1 ug, was reverse transcribed with random hexamers. An immunoSEQ multiplex PCR amplified TCR beta CDR3 over 54 Vbeta and 13 Jbeta. MiXCR, run by TCRdb on the immunoSEQ multiplex PCR reads, gives a single entry per CDR3 protein. The sample has about 130,000 distinct CDR3 sequences; around 94% are singletons. This CDR3 is built from 14 residues. V gave up 0 bases and J gave up 9 bases, with 13 bases separating them. Germline CDR1 LGHNA, CDR2 YNFKEQ. These data belong to a study of CD8 T cells in Susac syndrome. Input material: CD4+ T cells from PBMCs. V is TRBV4-2 and J is TRBJ2-3; D remains unclear. This sequence was found in a human donor with multiple sclerosis. The CDR3 nucleotides are TGTGCCAGCAGCCAAGAAGAGTCTGGGCGGACGCAGTATTTT. Translated, it gives CASSQEESGRTQYF.